The rows below give T cell receptor beta chains drawn from one sample of a study of blood T cell repertoires in COVID-19. TCRdb's table, derived via immunoSEQ multiplex PCR, lists solely in-frame clones and lacks some. Of more than 200,000 clones in the sample, roughly 84% were seen once. Sample: peripheral blood. The receptor source for this set is a woman aged 80 or older with COVID-19, enrolled during active disease. Each CDR3 is given with its conserved first and last residue. Each record gives: CDR3 protein, CDR3 DNA, J gene, clone size, D gene, V gene. A D gene is named only where the DNA matches it firmly. Part of the rows lack a size; the others show once, few, many or a class for expanded clones.

CDR3aa: CASSLDGTSGDTQYF; CDR3nt: TGTGCCAGCAGCTTGGATGGGACTTCGGGAGATACGCAGTATTTT; j_gene: TRBJ2-3; abundance: -; d_gene: -; v_gene: TRBV5-5
CDR3aa: CASSFRAGGRLGANVLTF; CDR3nt: TGTGCCAGCAGCTTCCGGGCAGGGGGCCGACTCGGGGCCAACGTCCTGACTTTC; j_gene: TRBJ2-6; abundance: -; d_gene: TRBD1; v_gene: TRBV5-6
CDR3aa: CASSDGRSRGNEQFF; CDR3nt: TGTGCCAGCAGTGATGGGAGATCGCGGGGCAATGAGCAGTTCTTC; j_gene: TRBJ2-1; abundance: -; d_gene: -; v_gene: TRBV25-1
CDR3aa: CASSSRSDTQYF; CDR3nt: TGTGCCAGCAGTTCCCGGTCAGATACGCAGTATTTT; j_gene: TRBJ2-3; abundance: -; d_gene: -; v_gene: TRBV27
CDR3aa: CASSLTGTGPAGIYF; CDR3nt: TGTGCCAGCAGCTTGACTGGGACAGGGCCCGCTGGGATATATTTT; j_gene: TRBJ1-3; abundance: -; d_gene: TRBD1; v_gene: TRBV11-2
CDR3aa: CASSWNGQEGYTF; CDR3nt: TGCGCCAGCAGCTGGAACGGACAGGAGGGCTACACCTTC; j_gene: TRBJ1-2; abundance: -; d_gene: TRBD1; v_gene: TRBV5-1
CDR3aa: CASSMTGTENQPQHF; CDR3nt: TGTGCCAGCAGCATGACAGGAACCGAAAATCAGCCCCAGCATTTT; j_gene: TRBJ1-5; abundance: -; d_gene: -; v_gene: TRBV9
CDR3aa: CASRPGPASGYTF; CDR3nt: TGTGCCAGCAGACCCGGGCCCGCTAGCGGCTACACCTTC; j_gene: TRBJ1-2; abundance: -; d_gene: -; v_gene: TRBV5-8
CDR3aa: CASSLSGTGYTEAFF; CDR3nt: TGTGCCAGCAGTCTCTCCGGGACAGGGTACACTGAAGCTTTCTTT; j_gene: TRBJ1-1; abundance: -; d_gene: TRBD1; v_gene: TRBV6-4
CDR3aa: CASSGRELNYGYTF; CDR3nt: TGTGCCAGTAGTGGGAGGGAGTTAAACTATGGCTACACCTTC; j_gene: TRBJ1-2; abundance: -; d_gene: -; v_gene: TRBV19
CDR3aa: CASSLNEQGGTNEKLFF; CDR3nt: TGCGCCAGCAGCTTGAACGAACAGGGGGGAACTAATGAAAAACTGTTTTTT; j_gene: TRBJ1-4; abundance: -; d_gene: TRBD1; v_gene: TRBV5-1
CDR3aa: CASSPRRQGATDTQYF; CDR3nt: TGTGCCAGCAGCCCGAGGCGACAGGGGGCTACAGATACGCAGTATTTT; j_gene: TRBJ2-3; abundance: -; d_gene: TRBD1; v_gene: TRBV7-3
CDR3aa: CASSFGPGGRQNTEAFF; CDR3nt: TGTGCCAGCAGCTTTGGGCCCGGGGGGAGGCAGAACACTGAAGCTTTCTTT; j_gene: TRBJ1-1; abundance: -; d_gene: -; v_gene: TRBV7-9
CDR3aa: CASSSGQTRDTEAFF; CDR3nt: TGTGCCAGCAGCTCGGGACAGACTCGGGACACTGAAGCTTTCTTT; j_gene: TRBJ1-1; abundance: few; d_gene: TRBD1; v_gene: TRBV7-9
CDR3aa: CASSQGQVRVNEQFF; CDR3nt: TGTGCCAGCAGCCAAGGACAGGTACGTGTCAATGAGCAGTTCTTC; j_gene: TRBJ2-1; abundance: -; d_gene: -; v_gene: TRBV3-1/TRBV3-2
CDR3aa: CASSLVGQANQPQHF; CDR3nt: TGTGCCAGCAGCTTAGTGGGGCAAGCCAATCAGCCCCAGCATTTT; j_gene: TRBJ1-5; abundance: few; d_gene: -; v_gene: TRBV5-6
CDR3aa: CASSMVGGTEAFF; CDR3nt: TGCGCCAGCAGCATGGTGGGGGGCACTGAAGCTTTCTTT; j_gene: TRBJ1-1; abundance: -; d_gene: -; v_gene: TRBV5-1
CDR3aa: CASSRPGLQETQYF; CDR3nt: TGTGCCAGCAGTAGACCGGGACTTCAAGAGACCCAGTACTTC; j_gene: TRBJ2-5; abundance: -; d_gene: -; v_gene: TRBV25-1
CDR3aa: CASSQDGAGGYNEQFF; CDR3nt: TGCGCCAGCAGCCAAGATGGGGCAGGGGGGTACAATGAGCAGTTCTTC; j_gene: TRBJ2-1; abundance: -; d_gene: -; v_gene: TRBV4-1
CDR3aa: CASSLFPAGSQYF; CDR3nt: TGTGCCAGCAGCTTATTTCCAGCGGGGTCACAGTATTTT; j_gene: TRBJ2-3; abundance: -; d_gene: TRBD2; v_gene: TRBV11-3
CDR3aa: CASSRGRGLSPLHF; CDR3nt: TGTGCCAGCAGTCGAGGCAGGGGGCTTTCACCCCTCCACTTT; j_gene: TRBJ1-6; abundance: -; d_gene: TRBD1; v_gene: TRBV28
CDR3aa: CASSRVSYGYTF; CDR3nt: TGTGCCAGCAGCCGGGTCTCATATGGCTACACCTTC; j_gene: TRBJ1-2; abundance: -; d_gene: -; v_gene: TRBV7-2
CDR3aa: CASSTVNTEAFF; CDR3nt: TGTGCCAGCAGCACAGTGAACACTGAAGCTTTCTTT; j_gene: TRBJ1-1; abundance: -; d_gene: -; v_gene: TRBV5-4
CDR3aa: CASSQFWTGARYGYTF; CDR3nt: TGCGCCAGCAGCCAGTTCTGGACAGGGGCACGCTATGGCTACACCTTC; j_gene: TRBJ1-2; abundance: -; d_gene: TRBD1; v_gene: TRBV4-1
CDR3aa: CASSVGMLAGKQFF; CDR3nt: TGTGCCAGCAGCGTAGGTATGCTAGCGGGGAAGCAGTTCTTC; j_gene: TRBJ2-1; abundance: -; d_gene: TRBD2; v_gene: TRBV9
CDR3aa: CASTALYNYGYTF; CDR3nt: TGTGCCAGCACCGCGCTATACAACTATGGCTACACCTTC; j_gene: TRBJ1-2; abundance: -; d_gene: -; v_gene: TRBV28
CDR3aa: CASSLVFQGASEAFF; CDR3nt: TGTGCCAGCAGCTTAGTCTTTCAGGGGGCTTCTGAAGCTTTCTTT; j_gene: TRBJ1-1; abundance: few; d_gene: TRBD1; v_gene: TRBV7-8
CDR3aa: CASKEQGDNQPQHF; CDR3nt: TGTGCCAGCAAGGAACAGGGCGACAATCAGCCCCAGCATTTT; j_gene: TRBJ1-5; abundance: -; d_gene: -; v_gene: TRBV6-6
CDR3aa: CASSSDRQGLSNQPQHF; CDR3nt: TGTGCCAGCAGCTCCGATCGACAGGGCCTTAGCAATCAGCCCCAGCATTTT; j_gene: TRBJ1-5; abundance: -; d_gene: TRBD1; v_gene: TRBV7-8
CDR3aa: CASTDRYTGELFF; CDR3nt: TGTGCCAGCACCGACAGATACACCGGGGAGCTGTTTTTT; j_gene: TRBJ2-2; abundance: -; d_gene: -; v_gene: TRBV12-3/TRBV12-4
CDR3aa: CASSEQGARGYTF; CDR3nt: TGTGCCAGTAGTGAACAGGGGGCGCGAGGCTACACCTTC; j_gene: TRBJ1-2; abundance: -; d_gene: TRBD1; v_gene: TRBV19
CDR3aa: CASSPLARTFYNEQFF; CDR3nt: TGTGCCAGTAGTCCCCTAGCGCGGACCTTTTACAATGAGCAGTTCTTC; j_gene: TRBJ2-1; abundance: -; d_gene: -; v_gene: TRBV19
CDR3aa: CASSPWTSGETQYF; CDR3nt: TGTGCCAGCAGCCCATGGACTAGCGGGGAGACCCAGTACTTC; j_gene: TRBJ2-5; abundance: -; d_gene: TRBD2; v_gene: TRBV3-1/TRBV3-2
CDR3aa: CASSPRGGVAYEQYF; CDR3nt: TGTGCCAGCAGCCCCCGGGGGGGGGTCGCCTACGAGCAGTACTTC; j_gene: TRBJ2-7; abundance: -; d_gene: TRBD2; v_gene: TRBV14
CDR3aa: CASSLKLAGDNEQFF; CDR3nt: TGTGCCAGCAGCTTAAAACTAGCGGGGGACAATGAGCAGTTCTTC; j_gene: TRBJ2-1; abundance: -; d_gene: TRBD2; v_gene: TRBV11-2
CDR3aa: CSVEGENYGYTF; CDR3nt: TGCAGCGTTGAGGGAGAGAACTATGGCTACACCTTC; j_gene: TRBJ1-2; abundance: -; d_gene: -; v_gene: TRBV29-1
CDR3aa: CASSEPLSSYNEQFF; CDR3nt: TGTGCCAGCAGTGAACCGTTGAGCTCCTACAATGAGCAGTTCTTC; j_gene: TRBJ2-1; abundance: -; d_gene: -; v_gene: TRBV6-1
CDR3aa: CASSFYSQSNQPQHF; CDR3nt: TGTGCCAGCAGTTTTTATAGCCAGAGCAATCAGCCCCAGCATTTT; j_gene: TRBJ1-5; abundance: few; d_gene: -; v_gene: TRBV28
CDR3aa: CASANRGQGLGDTQYF; CDR3nt: TGTGCCAGCGCTAATCGGGGACAAGGATTGGGAGATACGCAGTATTTT; j_gene: TRBJ2-3; abundance: -; d_gene: -; v_gene: TRBV19
CDR3aa: CASSIDRETLYEQYF; CDR3nt: TGTGCCAGCAGCATTGACAGGGAGACTCTCTACGAGCAGTACTTC; j_gene: TRBJ2-7; abundance: -; d_gene: TRBD1; v_gene: TRBV6-6
CDR3aa: CASSPSAAEEKLFF; CDR3nt: TGTGCCAGCTCACCATCGGCGGCCGAGGAAAAACTGTTTTTT; j_gene: TRBJ1-4; abundance: -; d_gene: -; v_gene: TRBV18
CDR3aa: CASSRGTGGSGANVLTF; CDR3nt: TGTGCCAGCAGCCGCGGGACAGGGGGCTCTGGGGCCAACGTCCTGACTTTC; j_gene: TRBJ2-6; abundance: -; d_gene: TRBD1; v_gene: TRBV7-9
CDR3aa: CASSLNLGITATNEKLFF; CDR3nt: TGTGCCAGCAGTCTAAACCTAGGAATCACTGCAACTAATGAAAAACTGTTTTTT; j_gene: TRBJ1-4; abundance: -; d_gene: -; v_gene: TRBV6-6
CDR3aa: CASSLAGADTGELFF; CDR3nt: TGTGCCAGCAGCTTAGCGGGGGCAGATACCGGGGAGCTGTTTTTT; j_gene: TRBJ2-2; abundance: -; d_gene: -; v_gene: TRBV7-9
CDR3aa: CASSLGGIGYTF; CDR3nt: TGTGCCAGCAGCTTAGGAGGGATTGGCTACACCTTC; j_gene: TRBJ1-2; abundance: -; d_gene: -; v_gene: TRBV7-6
CDR3aa: CATTRHPGGNTEAFF; CDR3nt: TGTGCCACCACTCGACACCCGGGGGGGAACACTGAAGCTTTCTTT; j_gene: TRBJ1-1; abundance: -; d_gene: -; v_gene: TRBV28
CDR3aa: CASSWGRTKENTEAFF; CDR3nt: TGCGCCAGCAGCTGGGGCAGGACCAAGGAGAACACTGAAGCTTTCTTT; j_gene: TRBJ1-1; abundance: -; d_gene: -; v_gene: TRBV5-1
CDR3aa: CASSSGEQETQYF; CDR3nt: TGTGCCAGCAGCTCCGGGGAGCAAGAGACCCAGTACTTC; j_gene: TRBJ2-5; abundance: once; d_gene: -; v_gene: TRBV7-8
CDR3aa: CASRVLANYGYTF; CDR3nt: TGTGCCAGTCGGGTCTTAGCTAACTATGGCTACACCTTC; j_gene: TRBJ1-2; abundance: -; d_gene: -; v_gene: TRBV6-5
CDR3aa: CASSGSGGAGYTF; CDR3nt: TGTGCCAGCTCAGGATCGGGGGGCGCCGGCTACACCTTC; j_gene: TRBJ1-2; abundance: -; d_gene: -; v_gene: TRBV18